A selection of T cell receptor beta chains follows, all from one sample in a study of T cells in Graves' hyperthyroidism and ophthalmopathy. MiXCR was run by TCRdb on the multiplex PCR reads, yielding one entry per CDR3 protein. The table lists hundreds of thousands of distinct CDR3 sequences, over 15% of them singletons. Sequencing was carried out using blood. These receptors all stem from a woman under 30 with Graves' hyperthyroidism. Both conserved end residues are part of each CDR3. The D gene is left open where the match is weak. Size is stated for part of the rows, as once, few or many counts, or as a class when the clone is expanded.

d_call j_call clone_size v_call cdr3_nt cdr3_aa
TRBD1 TRBJ1-2 . TRBV13 TGTGCCAGCAGCTTAACGGGACAGGGGAGAGGGTATGGCTACACCTTC CASSLTGQGRGYGYTF
TRBD1 TRBJ1-2 many TRBV12-3/TRBV12-4 TGTGCCAGCAGTCCCGGACAGGGCCACAGTGGCTACACCTTC CASSPGQGHSGYTF
. TRBJ1-1 many TRBV6-1 TGTGCCAGCAGTGTGAGATACAGTGACACTGAAGCTTTCTTT CASSVRYSDTEAFF
. TRBJ1-5 many TRBV6-5 TGTGCCAGCAGTTACTCGGTGGGGTCAAATCAGCCCCAGCATTTT CASSYSVGSNQPQHF
. TRBJ2-5 . TRBV11-2 TGTGCCAGCAGCTTATGGGCGGACCAAGAGACCCAGTACTTC CASSLWADQETQYF
. TRBJ2-7 many TRBV2 TGTGCCAGCAGTGAAGTGGGGGATCGGTCGTCGGACGAGCAGTACTTC CASSEVGDRSSDEQYF
. TRBJ1-3 many TRBV4-1 TGCGCCAGCAGCCCTCAAGCCCCTAAGGGACCGCTCTCTGGAAACACCATATATTTT CASSPQAPKGPLSGNTIYF
. TRBJ2-4 many TRBV6-4 TGTGCCAGCTTTAGGGCAGGCTGCAAAAACATTCAGTACTTC CASFRAGCKNIQYF
. TRBJ2-6 . TRBV19 TGTGCCAGTAGTATTGTTGGGGCCAACGTCCTGACTTTC CASSIVGANVLTF
. TRBJ2-7 many TRBV9 TGTGCCAGCAGCGTTGGGGCCTCCACGCTCTACGAGCAGTACTTC CASSVGASTLYEQYF
. TRBJ1-1 . TRBV4-2 TGTGCCAGCAGCCAAGTACTGAACACTGAAGCTTTCTTT CASSQVLNTEAFF
TRBD2 TRBJ2-2 many TRBV10-1 TGCGCCAGGTCGTCTGGTGGCGGGGGGGCCGAGACCGGGGAGCTGTTTTTT CARSSGGGGAETGELFF
. TRBJ1-1 many TRBV20-1 TGCAGTGCTCGATTGGGGGGGGCGAACACTGAAGCTTTCTTT CSARLGGANTEAFF
. TRBJ2-5 . TRBV7-3 TGTGCTAGCAGTCGGAGCTTCCAAGAGACCCAGTACTTC CASSRSFQETQYF
. TRBJ2-5 many TRBV19 TGTGCCAGTAGGGAGCTTGGGGATCTCCAAGAGACCCAGTACTTC CASRELGDLQETQYF
. TRBJ1-2 many TRBV5-6 TGTGCCAGCAGCTTGGCCGTAGGGTATGGTACCTATGGCTACACCTTC CASSLAVGYGTYGYTF
TRBD2 TRBJ2-5 many TRBV2 TGTGCCAGCCGTCGAGGCGGCGGGGGTCAAGAGACCCAGTACTTC CASRRGGGGQETQYF
. TRBJ2-7 . TRBV6-1 TGTGCCAGCAGGGTGGGCGTCACCTCCTACGAGCAGTACTTC CASRVGVTSYEQYF
TRBD1 TRBJ1-1 many TRBV20-1 TGCAGTGCTAGGCCAACAGGGGCGCTCATGAACACTGAAGCTTTCTTT CSARPTGALMNTEAFF
. TRBJ2-5 many TRBV6-1 TGTGCCAGCGATGAGATAAGGGAGACCCAGTACTTC CASDEIRETQYF
TRBD1 TRBJ2-7 . TRBV3-1 TGTGCCAGCAGCCCCACCGGGACAGGGAACGAGCAGTACTTC CASSPTGTGNEQYF
TRBD2 TRBJ2-7 many TRBV5-6 TGTGCCAGCAGCCTACCGACTAGCGCGGCCCACGAGCAGTACTTC CASSLPTSAAHEQYF
. TRBJ2-7 many TRBV12-3/TRBV12-4 TGTGCCAGCAGTTTAGGTCGGAGGGCGAAATCTGAAGAGCAGTACTTC CASSLGRRAKSEEQYF
. TRBJ1-3 few TRBV10-3 TGTGCCATCGAGGAGAGCTCTGGAAACACCATATATTTT CAIEESSGNTIYF
. TRBJ1-5 many TRBV2 TGTGCCAGCAGTGTATCGGGGTTACGGAATCAGCCCCAGCATTTT CASSVSGLRNQPQHF
. TRBJ1-1 . TRBV12-3/TRBV12-4 TGTGCCAGCGGGATTCGACACCTGAAGACTGAAGCTTTCTTT CASGIRHLKTEAFF
. TRBJ1-5 . TRBV11-2 TGTGCCAGCAGCTCCCACAGGGATCAGCCCCAGCATTTT CASSSHRDQPQHF
. TRBJ2-4 many TRBV11-2 TGTGCCAGCAGCCCAAGTGGGGGGACGGGGAGGCGTAACATTCAGTACTTC CASSPSGGTGRRNIQYF
. TRBJ2-2 . TRBV5-1 TGCGCCAGCATCGAGTCCGGGGAGCTGTGTTTT CASIESGELCF
. TRBJ1-1 many TRBV20-1 TGCAGTGCTAGAGTCTCAGGGCAGAACACTGAAGCTTTCTTT CSARVSGQNTEAFF
. TRBJ1-2 many TRBV20-1 TGCAGTGCTGGGGCGTCCTTCGGCTTTTTCTATGGCTACACCTTC CSAGASFGFFYGYTF
. TRBJ1-2 many TRBV30 TGTGCCTGTCCTTCGGGAGACAACTATGGCTACACCTTC CACPSGDNYGYTF
. TRBJ1-1 many TRBV5-1 TGCGCCAGCAGCTTGGCCAGGGCGGCCACTGAAGCTTTCTTT CASSLARAATEAFF
TRBD2 TRBJ2-7 many TRBV20-1 TGCAGTGCTAGTCGCGGGGGGGCCTACGAGCAGTACTTC CSASRGGAYEQYF
TRBD1 TRBJ2-5 few TRBV5-6 TGTGCCAGCAGCCTAGGGCGACAGGGACATGAGACCCAGTACTTC CASSLGRQGHETQYF
. TRBJ2-4 few TRBV3-1 TGTGCCAGCAGGGTTTCGTCGCAAGGATTAGCCAAAAACATTCAGTACTTC CASRVSSQGLAKNIQYF
. TRBJ2-6 . TRBV15 TGTGCCACCAGCAGAGACTCGGGGTCTGGGGCCAACGTCCTGACTTTC CATSRDSGSGANVLTF
. TRBJ1-1 many TRBV5-1 TGCGCCAGCAGCTACTCTCAGGGGACGGCGAATGAAGCTTTCTTT CASSYSQGTANEAFF
TRBD1 TRBJ2-2 many TRBV12-3/TRBV12-4 TGTGCCAGCAGCCTAGGGACAGGGGGCACCGGGGAGCTGTTTTTT CASSLGTGGTGELFF
. TRBJ2-7 many TRBV28 TGTGCCAGCAGTTTCAGGACCCTCTCCTACGAGCAGTACTTC CASSFRTLSYEQYF
. TRBJ2-2 many TRBV6-4 TGTGCCAGCAGTGACTCGAGTAGTTCCGGGGAGCTGTTTTTT CASSDSSSSGELFF
. TRBJ1-5 . TRBV6-1 TGTGCCAGCAGGCCGGGGGGCGCGGGAAATCAGCCCCAGCATTTT CASRPGGAGNQPQHF
TRBD2 TRBJ2-3 . TRBV30 TGTGCCTGGAGTGGGACTAGCGGGGGCACAGATACGCAGTATTTT CAWSGTSGGTDTQYF
. TRBJ2-2 many TRBV30 TGTGCCTGGAATATCCCCGGGGAGCTGTTTTTT CAWNIPGELFF
TRBD1 TRBJ2-5 many TRBV12-3/TRBV12-4 TGTGCCAGCAGTTTAGCGCTCAGGGGGGAGACCCAGTACTTC CASSLALRGETQYF
. TRBJ2-7 few TRBV18 TGTGCCAGCTCACCAGGGAATAGTAACGAGCAGTACTTC CASSPGNSNEQYF
TRBD1 TRBJ2-5 . TRBV20-1 TGCAGTGTTTCGGGACAGGGCGAAGAGACCCAGTACTTC CSVSGQGEETQYF
TRBD1 TRBJ1-2 many TRBV7-8 TGTGCCAGCAGCGGTCGACAGGGGTTTTCTAACTATGGCTACACCTTC CASSGRQGFSNYGYTF
. TRBJ2-2 many TRBV24-1 TGTGCCACCGAGTCTTTGACAGAACGCACCGGGGAGCTGTTTTTT CATESLTERTGELFF
. TRBJ2-7 many TRBV6-5 TGTGCCAGCAGTTACGGTTTGGCACATCAGCAGTACTTC CASSYGLAHQQYF
. TRBJ2-7 many TRBV6-1 TGTGCCAGCAGTATCGGAACAGGGAACCACGAGCAGTACTTC CASSIGTGNHEQYF